A single T cell receptor beta chain is shown here with its context. Its target is unknown. Though probably carrying unrecorded immune exposures, donors were nominally healthy at sampling. This specimen belongs to a study of cytomegalovirus exposure and HLA in healthy donors. Germline assignment: CDR1 MDHEN and CDR2 SYDVKM. Trimming took 3 bases from V and 2 from J, leaving 11 bases between them. The CDR3 runs to 15 residues. General observations from the study: Later genetic work tied a missense DCLRE1C variant to beta-chain V and J trimming. A later analysis found most CMV-associated TCR beta chains apparently HLA-restricted. Most TCRs appeared rarely, but some public TCRs recurred in many donors.

The PCR used 60 Vbeta and 13 Jbeta primers. The table came from immunoSEQ multiplex PCR; TCRdb's copy has only in-frame clones and leaves some out. The sample has about 140,000 clones, approximately 84% seen once. Sequencing was done on a sample of PBMCs. The receptor was isolated from a man in his thirties or forties in good health and CMV-seropositive. The chain joins TRBV28 to TRBJ1-5, with D tentatively TRBD1 (5 bases). DNA for the CDR3: TGTGCCAGCAGTTTGACAGACCTGGGCAATCAGCCCCAGCATTTT. Amino acids: CASSLTDLGNQPQHF.